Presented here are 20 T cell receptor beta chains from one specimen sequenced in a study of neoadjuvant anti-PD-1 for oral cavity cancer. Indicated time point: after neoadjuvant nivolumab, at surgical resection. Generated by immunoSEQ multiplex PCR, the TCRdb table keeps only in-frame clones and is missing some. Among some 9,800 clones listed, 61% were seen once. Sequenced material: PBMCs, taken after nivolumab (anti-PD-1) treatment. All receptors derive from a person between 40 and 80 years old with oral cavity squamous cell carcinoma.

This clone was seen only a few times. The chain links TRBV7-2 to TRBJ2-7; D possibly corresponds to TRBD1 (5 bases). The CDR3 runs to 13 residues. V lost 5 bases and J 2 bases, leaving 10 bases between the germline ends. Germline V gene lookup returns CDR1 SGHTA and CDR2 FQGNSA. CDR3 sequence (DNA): TGTGCCAGCAGCACTGGACAACCCTACGAGCAGTACTTC. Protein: CASSTGQPYEQYF.

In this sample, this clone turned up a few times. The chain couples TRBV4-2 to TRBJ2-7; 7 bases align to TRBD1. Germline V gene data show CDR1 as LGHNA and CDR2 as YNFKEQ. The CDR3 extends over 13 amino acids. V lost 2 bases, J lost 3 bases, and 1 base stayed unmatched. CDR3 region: CASSQRQGYEQYF. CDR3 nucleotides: TGTGCCAGCAGCCAAAGACAGGGCTACGAGCAGTACTTC.

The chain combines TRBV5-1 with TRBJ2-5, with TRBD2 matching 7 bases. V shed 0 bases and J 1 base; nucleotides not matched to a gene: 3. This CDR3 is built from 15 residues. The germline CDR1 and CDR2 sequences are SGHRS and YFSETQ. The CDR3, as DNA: TGCGCCAGCAGCTTGGGTGGCGGGGGCCAAGAGACCCAGTACTTC. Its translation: CASSLGGGGQETQYF.

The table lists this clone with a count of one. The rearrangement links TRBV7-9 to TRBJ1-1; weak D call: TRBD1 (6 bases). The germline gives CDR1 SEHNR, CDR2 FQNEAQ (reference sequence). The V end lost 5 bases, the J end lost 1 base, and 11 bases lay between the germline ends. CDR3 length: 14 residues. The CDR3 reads CASSLMGANTEAFF. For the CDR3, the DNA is TGTGCCAGCAGCCTCATGGGGGCGAACACTGAAGCTTTCTTT. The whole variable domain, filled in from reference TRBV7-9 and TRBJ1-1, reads DTGVSQNPRHKITKRGQNVTFRCDPISEHNRLYWYRQTLGQGPEFLTYFQNEAQLEKSRLLSDRFSAERPKGSFSTLEIQRTEQGDSAMYLCASSLMGANTEAFFGQGTRLTVV.

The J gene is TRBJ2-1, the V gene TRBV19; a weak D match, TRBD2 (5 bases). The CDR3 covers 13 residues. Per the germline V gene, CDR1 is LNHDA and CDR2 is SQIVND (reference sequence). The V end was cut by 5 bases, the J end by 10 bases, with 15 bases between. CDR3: CASSSDWVGEQFF. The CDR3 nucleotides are TGTGCCAGTAGTTCGGACTGGGTGGGGGAGCAGTTCTTC.

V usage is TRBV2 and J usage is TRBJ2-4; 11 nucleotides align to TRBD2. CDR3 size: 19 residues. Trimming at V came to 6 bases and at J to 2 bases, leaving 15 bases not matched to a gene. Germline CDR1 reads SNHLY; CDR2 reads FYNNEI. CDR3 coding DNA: TGTGCCAGCAGCCCCCCCTGGGGTAGCGGGGGGGCGTCCAAAAACATTCAGTACTTC. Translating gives CASSPPWGSGGASKNIQYF.

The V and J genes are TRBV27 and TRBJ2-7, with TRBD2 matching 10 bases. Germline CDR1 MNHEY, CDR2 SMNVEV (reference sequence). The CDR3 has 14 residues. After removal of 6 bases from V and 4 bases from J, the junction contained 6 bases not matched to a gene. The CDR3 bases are TGTGCCAGCAGCCCTAGCGGGAGTGGGTACGAGCAGTACTTC. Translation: CASSPSGSGYEQYF.

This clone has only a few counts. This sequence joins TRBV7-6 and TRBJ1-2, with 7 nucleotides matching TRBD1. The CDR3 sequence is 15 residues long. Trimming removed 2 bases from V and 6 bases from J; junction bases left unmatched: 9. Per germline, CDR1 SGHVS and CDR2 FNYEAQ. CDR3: CASSLLPGGEDGYTF. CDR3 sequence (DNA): TGTGCCAGCAGCTTACTCCCAGGGGGTGAAGATGGCTACACCTTC. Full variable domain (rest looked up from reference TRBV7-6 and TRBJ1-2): GAGVSQSPRYKVTKRGQDVALRCDPISGHVSLYWYRQALGQGPEFLTYFNYEAQQDKSGLPNDRFSAERPEGSISTLTIQRTEQRDSAMYRCASSLLPGGEDGYTFGSGTRLTVV.

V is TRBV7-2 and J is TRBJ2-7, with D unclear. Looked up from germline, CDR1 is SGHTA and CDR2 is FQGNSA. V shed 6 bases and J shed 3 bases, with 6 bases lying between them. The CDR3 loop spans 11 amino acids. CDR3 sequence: CASRLDYEQYF. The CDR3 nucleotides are TGTGCCAGCAGACTGGACTACGAGCAGTACTTC.

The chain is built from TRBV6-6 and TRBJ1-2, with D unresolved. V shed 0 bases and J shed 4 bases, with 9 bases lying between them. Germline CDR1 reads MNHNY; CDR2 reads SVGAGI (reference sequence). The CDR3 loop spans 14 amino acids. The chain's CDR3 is CASSYSADLYGYTF. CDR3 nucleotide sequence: TGTGCCAGCAGTTACTCGGCCGACCTCTATGGCTACACCTTC.

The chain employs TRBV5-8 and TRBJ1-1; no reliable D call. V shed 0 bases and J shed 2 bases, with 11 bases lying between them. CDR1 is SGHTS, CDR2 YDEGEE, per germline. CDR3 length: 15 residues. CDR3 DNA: TGTGCCAGCAGCTTGGATCGGCAGCGAAACACTGAAGCTTTCTTT. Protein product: CASSLDRQRNTEAFF.

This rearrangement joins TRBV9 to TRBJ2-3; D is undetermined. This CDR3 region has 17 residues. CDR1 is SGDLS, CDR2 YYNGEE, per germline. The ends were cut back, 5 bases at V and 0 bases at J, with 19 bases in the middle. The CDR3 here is CASSRRQATLSTDTQYF. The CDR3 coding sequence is TGTGCCAGCAGTAGACGGCAGGCTACTCTTAGCACAGATACGCAGTATTTT.

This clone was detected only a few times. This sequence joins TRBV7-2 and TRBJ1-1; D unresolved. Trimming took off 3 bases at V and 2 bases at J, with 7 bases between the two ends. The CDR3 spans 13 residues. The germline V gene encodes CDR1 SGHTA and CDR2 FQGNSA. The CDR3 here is CASSFQRNTEAFF. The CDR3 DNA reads TGTGCCAGCAGCTTCCAGAGAAACACTGAAGCTTTCTTT.

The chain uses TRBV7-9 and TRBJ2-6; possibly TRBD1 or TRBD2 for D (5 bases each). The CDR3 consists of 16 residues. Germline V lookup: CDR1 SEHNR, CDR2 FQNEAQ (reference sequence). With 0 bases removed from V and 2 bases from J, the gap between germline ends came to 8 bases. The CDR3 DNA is TGTGCCAGCAGCTTAGCGGGACCAACTGGGGCCAACGTCCTGACTTTC. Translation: CASSLAGPTGANVLTF.

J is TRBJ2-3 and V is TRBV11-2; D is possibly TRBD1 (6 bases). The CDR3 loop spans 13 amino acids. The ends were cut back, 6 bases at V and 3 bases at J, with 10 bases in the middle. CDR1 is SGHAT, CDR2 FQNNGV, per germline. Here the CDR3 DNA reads TGTGCCAGCAGGCCGCAGGGGACAGATACGCAGTATTTT. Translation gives CASRPQGTDTQYF.

The CDR3 bases are TGTGCCAGCAGCCCTGGAGCGGCCCCAGATACGCAGTATTTT. As protein: CASSPGAAPDTQYF. The chain carries TRBV9 and TRBJ2-3, with a possible D match to TRBD2 (5 bases). CDR3 length: 14 residues. From germline, CDR1 is SGDLS and CDR2 YYNGEE. Trimming removed 4 bases at V and 4 bases at J, with 13 bases between.

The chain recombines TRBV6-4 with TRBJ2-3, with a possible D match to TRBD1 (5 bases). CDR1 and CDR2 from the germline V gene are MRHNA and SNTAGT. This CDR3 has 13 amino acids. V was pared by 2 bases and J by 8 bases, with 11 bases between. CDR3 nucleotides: TGTGCCAGCAGTGACGACAGCAGAGGTACGCAGTATTTT. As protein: CASSDDSRGTQYF.

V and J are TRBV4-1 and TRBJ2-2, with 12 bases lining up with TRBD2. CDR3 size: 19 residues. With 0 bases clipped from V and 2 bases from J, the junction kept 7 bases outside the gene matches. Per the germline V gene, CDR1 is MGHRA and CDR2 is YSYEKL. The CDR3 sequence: CASSQDVLAGGPNTGELFF. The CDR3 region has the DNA TGCGCCAGCAGCCAAGATGTCCTAGCGGGAGGGCCTAACACCGGGGAGCTGTTTTTT.

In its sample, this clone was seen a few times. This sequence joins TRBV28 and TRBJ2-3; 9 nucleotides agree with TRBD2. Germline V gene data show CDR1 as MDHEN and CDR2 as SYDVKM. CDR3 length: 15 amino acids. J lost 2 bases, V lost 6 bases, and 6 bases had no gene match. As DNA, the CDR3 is TGTGCCAGCAGCCAGACTAGCGGTTACACAGATACGCAGTATTTT. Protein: CASSQTSGYTDTQYF.

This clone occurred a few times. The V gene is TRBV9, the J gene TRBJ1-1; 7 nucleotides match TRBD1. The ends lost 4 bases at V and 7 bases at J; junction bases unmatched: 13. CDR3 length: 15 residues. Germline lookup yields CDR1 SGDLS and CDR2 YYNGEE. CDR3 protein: CASSHPSTGRDEAFF. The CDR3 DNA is TGTGCCAGCAGCCACCCTTCGACAGGGAGGGATGAAGCTTTCTTT.